These 20 T cell receptor beta chains were sequenced from one sample in a study of neurological immune-mediated disorders. One entry per CDR3 protein, called by TCRdb with MiXCR from the 5' RACE reads. The sample records 78,000 or so distinct CDR3 sequences, about 5.2% being singletons. Sample: PBMCs. The receptors here all came from a woman in her twenties or thirties with multiple sclerosis.

This clonotype appeared many times. The chain links TRBV6-4 to TRBJ2-1, with 14 bases aligning to TRBD2. The CDR3 consists of 15 residues. V lost 4 bases to trimming and J lost 4 bases; unmatched junction nucleotides: 0. The germline V gene encodes CDR1 MRHNA and CDR2 SNTAGT. The CDR3 is CASSGTSGGYNEQFF. CDR3 coding DNA: TGTGCCAGCAGTGGGACTAGCGGGGGGTACAATGAGCAGTTCTTC.

V and J are TRBV20-1 and TRBJ2-1; 7 nucleotides align to TRBD1. Germline V CDR1 and CDR2: DFQATT, SNEGSKA (reference sequence). With V trimmed by 4 bases and J by 7 bases, 10 bases remained unmatched. CDR3 length equals 14 residues. Here the CDR3 reads CSAIPTGMRNEQFF. CDR3 DNA sequence: TGCAGTGCTATACCGACAGGGATGAGGAATGAGCAGTTCTTC.

This clonotype was counted many times. The chain has TRBV20-1 and TRBJ2-1; possible D gene TRBD2, 6 bases. CDR1 is DFQATT and CDR2 is SNEGSKA in the germline V gene (reference sequence). Trimming shortened V by 6 bases and J by 6 bases, and 15 bases separated the two germline ends. There are 13 residues in the CDR3. The CDR3 bases are TGCAGTGCCGGGCCGGGACTTTTCAATGAGCAGTTCTTC. Translating gives CSAGPGLFNEQFF.

The table lists this clonotype with many counts. CDR3 in DNA: TGTGCCAGCCGAGGGACTCCCTTTGAGCAGTTCTTC. Protein product: CASRGTPFEQFF. The chain carries TRBV7-9 and TRBJ2-1; D is possibly TRBD2 (6 bases). CDR1 is SEHNR, CDR2 FQNEAQ, per germline (reference sequence). V was clipped by 8 bases and J by 9 bases, with 14 bases between them. CDR3 length: 12 residues. Full variable domain (outside the CDR3, taken from reference TRBV7-9 and TRBJ2-1): DTGVSQNPRHKITKRGQNVTFRCDPISEHNRLYWYRQTLGQGPEFLTYFQNEAQLEKSRLLSDRFSAERPKGSFSTLEIQRTEQGDSAMYLCASRGTPFEQFFGPGTRLTVL.

This clonotype came up many times. The chain is built from TRBV3-1 and TRBJ1-1; the D is unclear. The V end was cut by 0 bases, the J end by 7 bases, with 15 bases between. The CDR3 has 15 residues. CDR1 and CDR2 (germline): LGHDT, YNNKEL (reference sequence). The CDR3: CASSQDNPRLDEAFF. DNA of the CDR3: TGTGCCAGCAGCCAAGATAACCCACGACTGGATGAAGCTTTCTTT.

This clonotype turned up a few times. The chain combines TRBV3-1 with TRBJ2-1; tentatively, D is TRBD2 (5 bases). This CDR3 has 16 amino acids. The germline V and J ends were trimmed by 1 base and 6 bases, with 16 bases remaining between them. Germline values: CDR1 LGHDT, CDR2 YNNKEL (reference sequence). The CDR3 loop reads CASSQGAASRTNEQFF. In DNA form, the CDR3 reads TGTGCCAGCAGCCAAGGAGCGGCTAGCCGAACCAATGAGCAGTTCTTC.

This clonotype was picked up many times. The chain links TRBV4-1 to TRBJ2-2, with 7 bases matching TRBD2. Trimming took 0 bases from V and 3 from J; bases not matched to a gene: 7. The germline V gene encodes CDR1 MGHRA and CDR2 YSYEKL. The CDR3 contains 17 residues. The CDR3 region is CASSQDSGQADTGELFF. CDR3 DNA sequence: TGCGCCAGCAGCCAAGATAGCGGGCAGGCAGACACCGGGGAGCTGTTTTTT.

The chain combines TRBV10-3 with TRBJ2-7; D call uncertain. The CDR3 consists of 9 residues. CDR1 is ENHRY, CDR2 SYGVKD, per germline. The CDR3 spells CVITYEQYV. The CDR3 DNA sequence: TGTGTCATCACCTACGAGCAGTACGTC.

The chain is built from TRBV4-2 and TRBJ2-7; the D gene is possibly TRBD1 (5 bases). This CDR3 has 15 residues. Germline CDR1 LGHNA, CDR2 YNFKEQ. The V end lost 4 bases, the J end lost 2 bases, and 15 bases lay between the germline ends. The chain's CDR3 is CASSPRTRGAYEQYF. Written as DNA, the CDR3 is TGTGCCAGCAGCCCCCGGACAAGGGGCGCCTACGAGCAGTACTTC.

This clonotype was observed at least ten times. The rearrangement joins TRBV19 to TRBJ2-4, with D perhaps TRBD2 (6 bases). The germline V and J ends were trimmed by 3 bases and 0 bases, with 15 bases remaining between them. The CDR3 is made up of 17 amino acids. Looked up from germline, CDR1 is LNHDA and CDR2 is SQIVND (reference sequence). The CDR3 region is CASSIGGLSLAKNIQYF. The DNA of the CDR3 is TGTGCCAGTAGTATTGGGGGACTGTCTCTAGCCAAAAACATTCAGTACTTC.

There are a few counts of this clonotype. The rearrangement joins TRBV4-1 to TRBJ2-3, with a weak D call TRBD1 (5 bases). The CDR3 contains 18 residues. Germline V gene data show CDR1 as MGHRA and CDR2 as YSYEKL. The V gene lost 0 bases and the J gene lost 3 bases, with 19 bases spanning the gap. The CDR3 region has the DNA TGCGCCAGCAGCCAAGATTACTACCGGGCAGGGATTACAGATACGCAGTATTTT. Residues: CASSQDYYRAGITDTQYF.

This clonotype has a count of ten or more. DNA for the CDR3: TGTGCCATCAGTGAGGGGCTAGCGGGAGTCCAGGGCAATGAGCAGTTCTTC. This sequence encodes CAISEGLAGVQGNEQFF. The chain is built from TRBV10-3 and TRBJ2-1, with 10 bases identical to TRBD2. Trimming at V came to 2 bases and at J to 6 bases, leaving 10 bases not matched to a gene. The length of the CDR3 is 17 residues. Per germline, CDR1 ENHRY and CDR2 SYGVKD.

This clonotype was detected many times. The chain recombines TRBV20-1 with TRBJ2-3; the match to TRBD2 covers 10 bases. CDR3 size: 18 residues. V shed 0 bases, J shed 0 bases, and the junction held 9 bases outside the gene matches. Germline CDR1 DFQATT, CDR2 SNEGSKA (reference sequence). The CDR3 DNA sequence: TGCAGTGCTAGAGATCCTAGCGGGAGAGACTATAGCACAGATACGCAGTATTTT. Translation: CSARDPSGRDYSTDTQYF.

This clonotype was seen many times. The rearrangement links TRBV7-7 to TRBJ2-1; D possibly corresponds to TRBD1 (5 bases). The CDR3 has 13 amino acids. V was shortened by 5 bases and J by 9 bases, with 14 bases between the two germline ends. Germline V gives CDR1 SSHAT, CDR2 FNYEAQ (reference sequence). The CDR3 loop is CASSQRGSPEQFF. The CDR3 DNA reads as TGTGCCAGCAGCCAAAGGGGATCTCCTGAGCAGTTCTTC.

This clonotype was observed at least ten times. The chain combines TRBV6-4 with TRBJ2-3; D is uncertain. This CDR3 comprises 13 residues. Germline loops: CDR1 MRHNA, CDR2 SNTAGT. Trimming stripped 3 bases from V and 0 bases from J, with 4 bases between. The CDR3 region is CASSDGSTDTQYF. The CDR3 DNA sequence: TGTGCCAGCAGTGATGGCAGCACAGATACGCAGTATTTT.

This clonotype was recorded many times. V is TRBV12-3 or TRBV12-4 and J is TRBJ2-4; 7 bases fit TRBD2. There are 18 residues in the CDR3. V dropped 3 bases and J dropped 1; count of bases not matched to a gene: 12. CDR3 loop: CASSFRGQRGLAKNIQYF. CDR3 DNA: TGTGCCAGCAGTTTCCGGGGCCAGCGGGGTCTGGCCAAAAACATTCAGTACTTC.

This clonotype was observed a few times. V gene TRBV5-1 combines with J gene TRBJ1-4; D not certain. Trimming cost V 6 bases and J 0 bases, with 12 bases left between them. This CDR3 has 15 residues. Germline loops: CDR1 SGHRS, CDR2 YFSETQ. CDR3 residues: CASTPGPATNEKLFF. The CDR3, as DNA: TGCGCCAGCACCCCTGGCCCAGCAACTAATGAAAAACTGTTTTTT.

This clonotype appeared many times. This chain joins TRBV20-1 and TRBJ2-5; TRBD1 aligns across 8 bases. J gave up 0 bases and V 6 bases, and 3 bases lay outside the gene matches. The CDR3 runs to 13 residues. The germline V gene encodes CDR1 DFQATT and CDR2 SNEGSKA (reference sequence). CDR3 loop: CSAQDRDQETQYF. The DNA for the CDR3 is TGCAGTGCGCAGGACAGGGACCAAGAGACCCAGTACTTC.

The chain's CDR3 is CASSLGGYSQNIQYF. CDR3 bases: TGCGCCAGCAGCCTCGGAGGGTATTCTCAAAACATTCAGTACTTC. The chain uses TRBV5-1 and TRBJ2-4; D may be TRBD2 (6 bases). The CDR3 is 15 residues long. In germline, CDR1 is SGHRS, CDR2 YFSETQ. The V end was cut by 4 bases, the J end by 5 bases, with 16 bases between.

V usage is TRBV12-3 or TRBV12-4 and J usage is TRBJ2-2; D may be TRBD2 (6 bases). The CDR3 consists of 16 residues. Trimming shortened V by 5 bases and J by 3 bases, and 16 bases separated the two germline ends. The CDR3 bases are TGTGCCAGCAGTACCGCGGGGACGAAATACACCGGGGAGCTGTTTTTT. It codes for CASSTAGTKYTGELFF.